Following are 31 T cell receptor beta chains from one sample sequenced in a study of Ad26.COV2.S vaccination and SARS-CoV-2 variants (dated by TCRdb to the early 2020s). The treatment or condition label here, explained by the study, means: over 15 received Ad26.COV2.S at low or high dose, single or two shots; several received placebo; per-sample allocation not given. For vaccine and placebo recipients, repertoires were sequenced using samples collected on day 63 after the first injection. Library creation used the immunoSEQ multiplex PCR assay. Held by TCRdb, this immuneACCESS table contains in-frame sequences only and omits some clones. Under half of the omission traces to an unresolved V gene where checked; the cause of the rest is unknown. Counted in this sample were fewer than 400,000 clones; under 90% of them appeared once. The top ten hold 5% to 6.5% of the sample. Source: peripheral blood, taken in a trial of Ad26.COV2.S vaccine versus placebo. These receptors were obtained from a person aged 18 to 59 who received the Ad26.COV2.S COVID-19 vaccine or a placebo.

The chain couples TRBV12-3 or TRBV12-4 to TRBJ1-1; no firm D call. The CDR3 sequence is 12 residues long. The V end was cut by 2 bases, the J end by 6 bases, with 7 bases between. CDR3 in amino acids: CASSLLFPEAFF. For the CDR3, the DNA is TGTGCCAGCAGTTTACTCTTCCCTGAAGCTTTCTTT.

The CDR3 sequence: CSVEVVGAPNYGYTF. In DNA, the CDR3 is TGCAGCGTTGAAGTCGTGGGGGCTCCTAACTATGGCTACACCTTC. This rearrangement joins TRBV29-1 to TRBJ1-2, with D possibly TRBD1 on 6 matching bases. Deletions cut 1 base from V and 0 bases from J, with 12 bases between. Germline-derived CDR1 and CDR2 are SQVTM and ANQGSEA. This CDR3 region has 15 residues.

V usage is TRBV5-3 and J usage is TRBJ2-2; TRBD2 matches at 12 bases. TRBV5-3 is sorted into the ORF group, with uncertain function. This CDR3 region has 16 residues. The V segment lost 4 bases and the J segment 2 bases; nucleotides outside the gene matches: 3. The CDR3 here is CARSTGLAGNTGELFF. The CDR3 DNA reads TGTGCCAGAAGCACCGGACTAGCGGGAAACACCGGGGAGCTGTTTTTT.

The rearrangement uses TRBV23-1 and TRBJ1-2; 8 bases line up with TRBD1. TRBV23-1 is classed as an ORF, of uncertain function. The CDR3 has 18 amino acids. V lost 5 bases to trimming and J lost 5 bases; unmatched junction nucleotides: 19. CDR3 bases: TGCGCCAGCAGTTTAGACCGCGGGACAGGAACGCCAATTTATGGCTACACCTTC. Protein product: CASSLDRGTGTPIYGYTF.

The genes are TRBV19 and TRBJ1-1; D is possibly TRBD1 (5 bases). Trimming left V 7 bases short and J 1 base short, with 16 bases between. The CDR3 sequence is 15 residues long. CDR1 is LNHDA, CDR2 SQIVND, per germline (reference sequence). CDR3: CASMAYSGGNTEAFF. The CDR3 DNA follows: TGTGCCAGTATGGCCTACTCGGGGGGGAACACTGAAGCTTTCTTT.

V gene TRBV27 combines with J gene TRBJ1-1; D may be TRBD1 (6 bases). Trimming removed 6 bases from V and 5 bases from J, with 16 bases in between. The CDR3 is 14 amino acids. Germline loops: CDR1 MNHEY, CDR2 SMNVEV (reference sequence). In DNA, the CDR3 is TGTGCCAGCAGCTTCATCGGGGGGGCGACTGAAGCTTTCTTT. This codes for CASSFIGGATEAFF.

This sequence joins TRBV20-1 and TRBJ2-1; D is perhaps TRBD1 (6 bases). CDR1 is DFQATT, CDR2 SNEGSKA, per germline (reference sequence). The CDR3 length is 11 residues. Trimming stripped 0 bases from V and 9 bases from J, with 6 bases between. Written as DNA, the CDR3 is TGCAGTGCTAGAGAGGGGGCTGAGCAGTTCTTC. It yields the protein CSAREGAEQFF.

The V and J genes are TRBV12-5 and TRBJ2-3, with TRBD2 matching 11 bases. Per the germline V gene, CDR1 is LGHNT and CDR2 is FRNRAP. V was clipped by 4 bases and J by 8 bases; unmatched bases: 5. The CDR3 totals 14 residues. CDR3 region: CASGSGLAAGTQYF. The CDR3 DNA follows: TGTGCTAGTGGTTCGGGACTAGCGGCGGGTACGCAGTATTTT.

This chain links TRBV13 with TRBJ2-7, with 7 bases lining up with TRBD1. The germline V gene encodes CDR1 PRHDT and CDR2 FYEKMQ (reference sequence). The CDR3 totals 12 residues. With V trimmed by 5 bases and J by 3 bases, 1 base remained unmatched. CDR3 nucleotides: TGTGCCAGCAGCAGGGACAGCTACGAGCAGTACTTC. It codes for CASSRDSYEQYF.

V and J are TRBV11-3 and TRBJ1-3; D is unclear. Per germline, CDR1 SGHNT and CDR2 YENEEA. This CDR3 comprises 12 residues. Deletions cut 8 bases from V and 4 bases from J, with 9 bases between. CDR3 sequence (DNA): TGTGCCAGCGAGGGTGAAGGAAACACCATATATTTT. It codes for CASEGEGNTIYF.

This clone is a singleton in its sample. V is TRBV18 and J is TRBJ1-1; D not resolved. Germline V gene data show CDR1 as KGHSH and CDR2 as LQKENI. V was pared by 3 bases and J by 0 bases, with 17 bases between. The CDR3 extends over 17 amino acids. The DNA of the CDR3 is TGTGCCAGCTCACCCTCGGAGGGCGGACTCATGAACACTGAAGCTTTCTTT. Translation gives CASSPSEGGLMNTEAFF. The full variable domain, with the rest looked up from reference TRBV18 and TRBJ1-1, is NAGVMQNPRHLVRRRGQEARLRCSPMKGHSHVYWYRQLPEEGLKFMVYLQKENIIDESGMPKERFSAEFPKEGPSILRIQQVVRGDSAAYFCASSPSEGGLMNTEAFFGQGTRLTVV.

This clone was detected only once. The CDR3 DNA reads TGTGCCAGCAGCCCGACTAGCGGAAACACCGGGGAGCTGTTTTTT. This encodes CASSPTSGNTGELFF. The chain recombines TRBV7-2 with TRBJ2-2, with 9 bases matching TRBD2. The CDR3 is 15 amino acids. CDR1 is SGHTA, CDR2 FQGNSA, per germline. Trimming at V came to 5 bases and at J to 2 bases, leaving 3 bases not matched to a gene.

The chain employs TRBV15 and TRBJ1-6; D unresolved. V lost 0 bases and J lost 9, with 9 bases in between. Germline CDR1 reads LNHNV; CDR2 reads YYDKDF (reference sequence). This CDR3 region has 14 residues. The CDR3 region has the DNA TGTGCCACCAGCAGAGATTGGGAAGGTTCACCCCTCCACTTT. Its protein is CATSRDWEGSPLHF.

The CDR3, as DNA: TGTGCCAGCAGTGTTCGGATGGAGAACACTGAAGCTTTCTTT. This translates into CASSVRMENTEAFF. This chain uses TRBV2 with TRBJ1-1, with no clear D. The V gene's germline CDR1 is SNHLY and CDR2 FYNNEI. V lost 4 bases and J 1 base, leaving 10 bases between the germline ends. This CDR3 has 14 amino acids.

This clone was seen once. V gene TRBV4-1 combines with J gene TRBJ1-2, with a tentative D call TRBD1 (5 bases). Germline V gene lookup returns CDR1 MGHRA and CDR2 YSYEKL. Trimming removed 4 bases at V and 4 bases at J, with 16 bases between. This CDR3 is 15 amino acids long. The CDR3 DNA is TGCGCCAGCAGCCTATTGGCCAGGGAGGCCTATGGCTACACCTTC. It encodes CASSLLAREAYGYTF.

The rearrangement joins TRBV29-1 to TRBJ1-1; possibly TRBD1 for D (5 bases). Trimming stripped 4 bases from V and 1 base from J, with 13 bases between. Germline-derived CDR1 and CDR2 are SQVTM and ANQGSEA. This CDR3 spans 14 amino acids. CDR3 DNA sequence: TGCAGCGTTGCCACGGGACGCCGGAACACTGAAGCTTTCTTT. This gives the protein CSVATGRRNTEAFF.

The chain has TRBV6-5 and TRBJ2-2, with D unclear. This CDR3 comprises 12 residues. The germline V gene has CDR1 MNHEY and CDR2 SVGAGI. With 2 bases removed from V and 5 bases from J, the gap between germline ends came to 3 bases. The CDR3 DNA sequence: TGTGCCAGCAGTTACAATACCGGGGAGCTGTTTTTT. Protein sequence: CASSYNTGELFF.

The chain recombines TRBV23-1 with TRBJ1-5; 7 bases agree with TRBD1. TRBV23-1 is known as an ORF, though its function is uncertain. The CDR3 totals 13 residues. Trimming cost V 8 bases and J 3 bases; bases outside gene matches: 4. The CDR3 loop reads CASPDRDNQPQHF. CDR3 nucleotides: TGCGCCAGCCCCGACAGGGACAATCAGCCCCAGCATTTT.

The chain uses TRBV27 and TRBJ1-2; 9 bases fit TRBD1. V was clipped by 4 bases and J by 7 bases; unmatched bases: 4. Germline assignment: CDR1 MNHEY and CDR2 SMNVEV (reference sequence). CDR3 length equals 13 residues. The CDR3 is CASSSGQGGGYTF. As DNA, the CDR3 is TGTGCCAGCAGTTCGGGACAGGGTGGTGGCTACACCTTC.

The V gene is TRBV10-3, the J gene TRBJ1-1, with TRBD1 matching 10 bases. The trim removed 5 bases at V and 1 base at J, leaving 1 base unmatched. The CDR3 is 14 residues long. CDR1 and CDR2 from the germline V gene are ENHRY and SYGVKD. The CDR3 sequence: CAISRDRGNTEAFF. The CDR3 DNA follows: TGTGCCATCAGTCGGGACAGGGGGAACACTGAAGCTTTCTTT.

This clone was seen only once. The V and J genes are TRBV5-4 and TRBJ2-1; no clear D gene. The CDR3 covers 12 residues. Looked up from germline, CDR1 is SGHNT and CDR2 is YYREEE (reference sequence). The germline V and J ends were trimmed by 4 bases and 7 bases, with 9 bases remaining between them. The CDR3 loop is CASSQLGNEQFF. CDR3 DNA sequence: TGTGCCAGCAGCCAATTGGGGAATGAGCAGTTCTTC.

This chain connects TRBV7-8 to TRBJ2-7; the D gene is possibly TRBD1 (6 bases). V was clipped by 8 bases and J by 6 bases, with 35 bases between them. This CDR3 comprises 19 residues. Germline V gives CDR1 SGHVS, CDR2 FQNEAQ. CDR3 coding DNA: TGTGCCAGCCCCTATACGCGGCCCGGGACCTTCGAGGCACAGGGCGAGCAGTACGTC. It specifies CASPYTRPGTFEAQGEQYV.

The V and J genes are TRBV12-3 or TRBV12-4 and TRBJ1-1; D gene unclear. V lost 6 bases, J lost 7 bases, and 12 bases lay in between. The CDR3 extends over 12 amino acids. The CDR3 bases are TGTGCCAGCAGGAATCCGGGTCTTGAAGCTTTCTTT. Translating gives CASRNPGLEAFF.

J is TRBJ1-2 and V is TRBV12-3 or TRBV12-4, with D hard to call. V shed 5 bases and J shed 2 bases, with 6 bases lying between them. The CDR3 spans 12 residues. CDR3 protein: CASSNSNYGYTF. The CDR3, as DNA: TGTGCCAGCAGTAACAGCAACTATGGCTACACCTTC.

The rearrangement joins TRBV11-3 to TRBJ2-1, with 11 positions matching TRBD2. Unmatched junction bases numbered 12, after V lost 5 bases and J lost 3 bases. Per the germline V gene, CDR1 is SGHNT and CDR2 is YENEEA. This CDR3 has 18 residues. CDR3 bases: TGTGCCAGCAGCCCATCCTTTAGCGGGAGGGCTAACTACAATGAGCAGTTCTTC. It encodes CASSPSFSGRANYNEQFF.

The chain recombines TRBV3-1 (or the pseudogene TRBV3-2) with TRBJ2-5; 7 nucleotides align to TRBD1. Germline V CDR1 and CDR2: LGHDT, YNNKEL (reference sequence). With 5 bases clipped from V and 5 bases from J, the junction kept 11 bases outside the gene matches. The length of the CDR3 is 15 residues. CDR3 amino acids: CASSSRPTGLETQYF. As DNA, the CDR3 is TGTGCCAGCAGCTCGCGACCGACAGGGCTCGAGACCCAGTACTTC.

This clone occurred once. CDR3 loop: CSVDPNTGELFF. As DNA, the CDR3 is TGCAGCGTTGATCCGAACACCGGGGAGCTGTTTTTT. The rearrangement joins TRBV29-1 to TRBJ2-2, with unresolved D. The V end lost 3 bases, the J end lost 0 bases, and 2 bases lay between the germline ends. The CDR3 is 12 amino acids. The germline V gene has CDR1 SQVTM and CDR2 ANQGSEA.

The chain uses TRBV3-1 (or the pseudogene TRBV3-2) and TRBJ2-1; TRBD2 matches at 9 bases. The ends lost 1 base at V and 4 bases at J; junction bases unmatched: 11. The CDR3 contains 18 residues. Germline V gene lookup returns CDR1 LGHDT and CDR2 YNNKEL (reference sequence). This CDR3 is CASSQAVSRGGRYNEQFF. CDR3 nucleotide sequence: TGTGCCAGCAGCCAAGCGGTTTCGCGGGGGGGCCGGTACAATGAGCAGTTCTTC.

V usage is TRBV27 and J usage is TRBJ2-2, with 7 nucleotides matching TRBD2. CDR1 and CDR2 (germline): MNHEY, SMNVEV (reference sequence). The J segment lost 6 bases and the V segment lost 3 bases, leaving 1 base of the junction unmatched. CDR3 length: 13 amino acids. The CDR3 region has the DNA TGTGCCAGCAGTTTCGGGGGGTCCGGGGAGCTGTTTTTT. Translation gives CASSFGGSGELFF.

CDR3 sequence reads: CASSHPPEHYEQYV. The CDR3 nucleotides are TGTGCCAGCAGTCACCCTCCCGAACACTACGAGCAGTACGTC. This rearrangement joins TRBV28 to TRBJ2-7; D gene ambiguous. The CDR3 totals 14 residues. V was clipped by 5 bases and J by 3 bases, with 14 bases between them. From germline, CDR1 is MDHEN and CDR2 SYDVKM.

The rearrangement links TRBV6-2 or TRBV6-3 to TRBJ2-5, with D tentatively TRBD2 (5 bases). V was cut by 6 bases and J by 4 bases, with 18 bases left in between. This CDR3 spans 15 amino acids. CDR1 and CDR2 (germline): MNHEY, SVGEGT. CDR3 sequence (DNA): TGTGCCAGCAGCTTCGCCGGGGTAGCCTTAGAGACCCAGTACTTC. It translates to CASSFAGVALETQYF.